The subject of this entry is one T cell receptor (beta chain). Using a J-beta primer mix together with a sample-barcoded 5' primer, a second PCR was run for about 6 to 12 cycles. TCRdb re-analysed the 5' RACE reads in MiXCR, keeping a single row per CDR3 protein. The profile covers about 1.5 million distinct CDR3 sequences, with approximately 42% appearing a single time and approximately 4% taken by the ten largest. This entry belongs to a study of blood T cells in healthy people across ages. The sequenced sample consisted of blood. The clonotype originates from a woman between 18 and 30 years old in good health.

The CDR3 nucleotides read TGCAGTGCGATACAGGGGATGGACACTGAAGCTTTCTTT. Residues: CSAIQGMDTEAFF. The chain carries TRBV20-1 and TRBJ1-1, with 7 bases matching TRBD1. The CDR3 covers 13 residues. Germline V gene sequence: CDR1 DFQATT, CDR2 SNEGSKA (reference sequence). V was pared by 6 bases and J by 3 bases, with 7 bases of the junction left unmatched.